The sequence of this TCR beta chain was determined in a study of cytomegalovirus exposure and HLA in healthy donors. Study observations and caveats: Sequencing depth across donors, presence/absence analyses assumed, was roughly uniform.

Primers: 60 Vbeta forward and 13 Jbeta reverse. This table comes from immunoSEQ multiplex PCR, and its TCRdb copy is limited to in-frame clones, with some not included. Among some 150,000 clones listed, roughly 80% were seen once. The CDR3 runs 13 residues. V trimming: 8 bases; J trimming: 3 bases; junction bases outside the gene matches: 3. Per germline, CDR1 SGHTA and CDR2 FQGTGA. A note on this clone: Its antigen is unidentified.

The sample taken for sequencing was PBMCs. This chain uses TRBV7-3 with TRBJ2-7, with TRBD2 matching 11 bases. The source is a woman in her 30s in good health and CMV-seropositive. CDR3 sequence reads: CASSSGGIYEQYF. CDR3 DNA: TGTGCCAGCTCTAGCGGGGGGATCTACGAGCAGTACTTC.